These 32 T cell receptor beta chains originate from one sample sequenced in a study of shared clonotypes between healthy human individuals. This table comes from immunoSEQ multiplex PCR, and its TCRdb copy is limited to in-frame clones, with some not included. The sample carries more than 900,000 clones, 75% to 80% recorded once. Input material: memory CD4+ T cells from PBMCs. Sample subset: CD45RA-negative fraction. The receptors were gathered from a man aged 18 to 30 in good health. Some clones in this sample may be carry-over from other donors' samples.

The chain couples TRBV9 to TRBJ2-7; D remains unclear. Germline V gene lookup returns CDR1 SGDLS and CDR2 YYNGEE. Trimming cost V 0 bases and J 5 bases, with 18 bases left between them. The CDR3 covers 16 residues. CDR3 sequence (DNA): TGTGCCAGCAGCGTAGGATACGGGTCCCCTGGAAACGAGCAGTACTTC. Protein product: CASSVGYGSPGNEQYF.

CDR3 region: CASSPGQGLEAFF. CDR3 in DNA: TGTGCCAGCAGCCCTGGCCAGGGCCTTGAAGCTTTCTTT. The J gene is TRBJ1-1, the V gene TRBV7-9; a possible D gene is TRBD1 (5 bases). Germline CDR1 reads SEHNR; CDR2 reads FQNEAQ (reference sequence). The V end was cut by 5 bases, the J end by 7 bases, with 14 bases between. The CDR3 is 13 amino acids.

A few counts support this clone. This chain joins TRBV4-3 and TRBJ2-1; D uncertain. The CDR3 is made up of 14 amino acids. Germline loops: CDR1 LGHNA, CDR2 YSLEER. V lost 3 bases and J 3 bases, leaving 9 bases between the germline ends. CDR3: CASSQMGGYNEQFF. CDR3 nucleotides: TGCGCCAGCAGCCAGATGGGCGGCTACAATGAGCAGTTCTTC.

The V call is TRBV11-1, the J call TRBJ2-5; D gene ambiguous. V was trimmed by 0 bases and J by 4 bases, leaving 6 bases between them. CDR1 and CDR2 (germline): SGHAT, FQDESV (reference sequence). The CDR3 spans 13 residues. The CDR3 bases are TGTGCCAGCAGCTTAGCGTCTAGAGAGACCCAGTACTTC. Translation: CASSLASRETQYF. Together with reference TRBV11-1 and TRBJ2-5, the CDR3 gives the full variable domain: EAEVAQSPRYKITEKSQAVAFWCDPISGHATLYWYRQILGQGPELLVQFQDESVVDDSQLPKDRFSAERLKGVDSTLKIQPAELGDSAMYLCASSLASRETQYFGPGTRLLVL.

The chain recombines TRBV28 with TRBJ2-2, with 8 positions matching TRBD2. Per the germline V gene, CDR1 is MDHEN and CDR2 is SYDVKM. V trimming: 7 bases; J trimming: 7 bases; junction bases outside the gene matches: 11. The CDR3 is made up of 15 amino acids. The CDR3: CASTSGGPVGGELFF. The CDR3 DNA reads as TGTGCCAGCACCTCGGGAGGGCCGGTTGGCGGGGAGCTGTTTTTT.

This clone was counted a few times. The same CDR3 is also encoded by other DNA sequences in this sample. The chain has TRBV7-2 and TRBJ2-7; D remains ambiguous. Trimming took off 2 bases at V and 2 bases at J, with 7 bases between the two ends. CDR3 length equals 13 residues. Germline V gene lookup returns CDR1 SGHTA and CDR2 FQGNSA. The CDR3, as DNA: TGTGCCAGCAGCTTACTAGGACCCTACGAGCAGTACTTC. This codes for CASSLLGPYEQYF. Based on the CDR3 plus reference TRBV7-2 and TRBJ2-7, the full variable domain is GAGVSQSPSNKVTEKGKDVELRCDPISGHTALYWYRQSLGQGLEFLIYFQGNSAPDKSGLPSDRFSAERTGGSVSTLTIQRTQQEDSAVYLCASSLLGPYEQYFGPGTRLTVT.

As to this clone: Only one base separates this from a far larger clonotype, so it likely reflects a read error. The J gene is TRBJ2-1, the V gene TRBV30; perhaps TRBD2 as D (6 bases). The CDR3 covers 14 residues. The germline gives CDR1 GTSNPN, CDR2 SVGIG (reference sequence). The ends were cut back, 0 bases at V and 7 bases at J, with 13 bases in the middle. CDR3 region: CAWSVRGIRNEQFF. The DNA for the CDR3 is TGTGCCTGGAGTGTTCGGGGGATTCGGAATGAGCAGTTCTTC.

V gene TRBV7-9 combines with J gene TRBJ1-2; D is undetermined. This CDR3 is built from 13 residues. V lost 1 base to trimming and J lost 8 bases, with 11 bases between them. Germline CDR1 is SEHNR and CDR2 is FQNEAQ (reference sequence). The CDR3 nucleotides read TGTGCCAGCAGCTTAGAGTTCCGGCGGGGCTACACCTTC. This translates into CASSLEFRRGYTF.

This clone was picked up many times. The chain has TRBV6-1 and TRBJ2-7; D perhaps matches TRBD2 (7 bases). The CDR3 extends over 12 amino acids. The V end lost 8 bases, the J end lost 3 bases, and 11 bases lay between the germline ends. The V gene's germline CDR1 is MNHNS and CDR2 SASEGT. The CDR3 sequence is CASVRGGYEQYF. The CDR3 coding sequence is TGTGCCAGCGTAAGGGGGGGCTACGAGCAGTACTTC.

The rearrangement uses TRBV4-3 and TRBJ2-2; 8 bases align to TRBD1. Germline assignment: CDR1 LGHNA and CDR2 YSLEER. The CDR3 runs to 17 residues. The trim removed 0 bases at V and 1 base at J, leaving 4 bases unmatched. The CDR3 sequence: CASSQEPQGVNTGELFF. The CDR3 nucleotides are TGCGCCAGCAGCCAAGAGCCACAGGGGGTGAACACCGGGGAGCTGTTTTTT.

The rearrangement links TRBV30 to TRBJ2-3; D is ambiguous. Trimming cost V 6 bases and J 6 bases, with 13 bases left between them. The CDR3 totals 12 residues. The germline CDR1 and CDR2 sequences are GTSNPN and SVGIG (reference sequence). CDR3 nucleotide sequence: TGTGCCTGCCACCCCACTGGGGATACGCAGTATTTT. Translation: CACHPTGDTQYF. The whole variable domain, remainder taken from reference TRBV30 and TRBJ2-3, is SQTIHQWPATLVQPVGSPLSLECTVEGTSNPNLYWYRQAAGRGLQLLFYSVGIGQISSEVPQNLSASRPQDRQFILSSKKLLLSDSGFYLCACHPTGDTQYFGPGTRLTVL.

V gene TRBV15 combines with J gene TRBJ2-7; D might be TRBD1 (7 bases). Germline CDR1 LNHNV, CDR2 YYDKDF (reference sequence). Trimming shortened V by 0 bases and J by 7 bases, and 13 bases separated the two germline ends. The CDR3 runs 14 residues. For the CDR3, the DNA is TGTGCCACCAGCAGAGATCTGACAGGGAGGGAGCAGTACTTC. Its protein is CATSRDLTGREQYF.

Only one count was recorded for this clone. A clone one base away is much larger, so this may be a read error. V gene TRBV6-6 combines with J gene TRBJ2-7; D is possibly TRBD2 (5 bases). V was cut by 8 bases and J by 3 bases, with 8 bases left in between. Germline V CDR1 and CDR2: MNHNY, SVGAGI (reference sequence). The CDR3 sequence is 11 residues long. DNA of the CDR3: TGTGCCAGCCGGGGTGGCTACGAGCAGTACTTC. Translating it yields CASRGGYEQYF.

The rearrangement uses TRBV30 and TRBJ1-4; D is possibly TRBD1 (5 bases). V lost 3 bases to trimming and J lost 3 bases, with 14 bases between them. The CDR3 contains 15 residues. Per germline, CDR1 GTSNPN and CDR2 SVGIG (reference sequence). CDR3 sequence (DNA): TGTGCCTGGAGGGAGGGGACCCTGGCTAATGAAAAACTGTTTTTT. This sequence encodes CAWREGTLANEKLFF.

Only a few counts were recorded for this clone. V is TRBV10-3 and J is TRBJ1-5; D gene ambiguous. Trimming removed 4 bases from V and 1 base from J, with 14 bases in between. Per the germline V gene, CDR1 is ENHRY and CDR2 is SYGVKD. The CDR3 sequence is 16 residues long. CDR3 amino acids: CAISVKGLESNQPQHF. As DNA, the CDR3 is TGTGCCATCAGTGTAAAAGGGTTAGAGAGCAATCAGCCCCAGCATTTT.

The rearrangement links TRBV5-8 to TRBJ1-5; 9 nucleotides agree with TRBD1. This CDR3 has 16 amino acids. Unmatched junction bases numbered 8, after V lost 4 bases and J lost 3 bases. Germline CDR1 is SGHTS and CDR2 is YDEGEE. CDR3 amino acids: CASSISWDRANQPQHF. The CDR3 DNA reads TGTGCCAGCAGCATTTCCTGGGACAGGGCCAATCAGCCCCAGCATTTT. The full variable domain, its missing parts supplied by reference TRBV5-8 and TRBJ1-5, is EAGVTQSPTHLIKTRGQQATLRCSPISGHTSVYWYQQALGLGLQFLLWYDEGEERNRGNFPPRFSGRQFPNYSSELNVNALELEDSALYLCASSISWDRANQPQHFGDGTRLSIL.

The chain's CDR3 is CASSRVQGAGNEQFF. As DNA, the CDR3 is TGCGCCAGCAGCCGAGTACAGGGGGCAGGCAATGAGCAGTTCTTC. The chain couples TRBV4-3 to TRBJ2-1; 9 bases match TRBD1. The CDR3 covers 15 residues. J lost 6 bases, V lost 4 bases, and 7 bases had no gene match. The germline gives CDR1 LGHNA, CDR2 YSLEER.

The chain employs TRBV6-5 and TRBJ1-3; D unresolved. CDR1 and CDR2 (germline): MNHEY, SVGAGI. The CDR3 totals 15 residues. V gave up 2 bases and J gave up 4 bases, with 12 bases separating them. CDR3 DNA sequence: TGTGCCAGCAGTTACGATCCCCTAGGAGGAAACACCATATATTTT. Encoded protein: CASSYDPLGGNTIYF.

Concerning this clone itself: Additional DNA sequences in this sample encode the identical CDR3. This chain connects TRBV2 to TRBJ1-3; D may be TRBD1 (5 bases). Between the trimmed V and J ends, which lost 4 bases and 1 base, there was a span of 8 bases. The germline V gene has CDR1 SNHLY and CDR2 FYNNEI. The CDR3 length is 14 residues. The CDR3 DNA follows: TGTGCCAGCAGTGGGGGGGGTTCTGGAAACACCATATATTTT. It encodes CASSGGGSGNTIYF.

The J gene is TRBJ2-4, the V gene TRBV7-8, with D unclear. The germline CDR1 and CDR2 sequences are SGHVS and FQNEAQ. The ends were cut back, 5 bases at V and 8 bases at J, with 19 bases in the middle. The CDR3 runs to 15 residues. The CDR3 sequence is CASSRSDGGWDIQYF. The DNA of the CDR3 is TGTGCCAGCAGCCGCTCGGACGGCGGATGGGACATTCAGTACTTC.

CDR3 nucleotides: TGTGCCAGCAGCTTGGCCAGGAATGAGCAGTTCTTC. Its protein is CASSLARNEQFF. The J gene is TRBJ2-1, the V gene TRBV5-4, with D uncertain. Germline CDR1 SGHNT, CDR2 YYREEE (reference sequence). Trimming removed 0 bases at V and 7 bases at J, with 5 bases between. The CDR3 runs to 12 residues.

V is TRBV5-1 and J is TRBJ1-3, with a possible D match to TRBD1 (5 bases). Trimming shortened V by 2 bases and J by 4 bases, and 10 bases separated the two germline ends. CDR1 is SGHRS and CDR2 is YFSETQ in the germline V gene. The CDR3 is 14 amino acids. DNA of the CDR3: TGCGCCAGCAGCTTAGGGGTGCAAGGAAACACCATATATTTT. It translates to CASSLGVQGNTIYF. The full variable domain, with the rest looked up from reference TRBV5-1 and TRBJ1-3, is KAGVTQTPRYLIKTRGQQVTLSCSPISGHRSVSWYQQTPGQGLQFLFEYFSETQRNKGNFPGRFSGRQFSNSRSEMNVSTLELGDSALYLCASSLGVQGNTIYFGEGSWLTVV.

Note on this clone: An end of the junction does not agree with germline; a read error may underlie this. J is TRBJ2-3 and V is TRBV6-6; 7 bases line up with TRBD1. Germline assignment: CDR1 MNHNY and CDR2 SVGAGI (reference sequence). The CDR3 consists of 13 residues. DNA of the CDR3: TGTGCCAGCAGTACTAGGGCTCCGGGACAGCTATTTTTT. Its protein product is CASSTRAPGQLFF.

The chain combines TRBV5-1 with TRBJ2-1; TRBD2 matches at 10 bases. J lost 11 bases, V lost 5 bases, and 16 bases had no gene match. The CDR3 is 16 residues long. Germline values: CDR1 SGHRS, CDR2 YFSETQ. The CDR3 region has the DNA TGCGCCAGCAGTCCCGAAGCGGGAGGGCCCCTTGTGAAGCAGTTCTTC. Its translation: CASSPEAGGPLVKQFF.

V and J are TRBV7-8 and TRBJ1-2; no firm D call. The CDR3 totals 11 residues. Germline CDR1 reads SGHVS; CDR2 reads FQNEAQ. The V end was cut by 1 base, the J end by 10 bases, with 7 bases between. DNA of the CDR3: TGTGCCAGCAGCTTAGGGTCCGTCTACACCTTC. Translating it yields CASSLGSVYTF.

This clone was seen only once. This chain uses TRBV27 with TRBJ1-4, with 11 nucleotides matching TRBD1. This CDR3 has 14 residues. J was trimmed by 7 bases and V by 5 bases; bases with no gene match: 3. CDR1 and CDR2 (germline): MNHEY, SMNVEV (reference sequence). CDR3 in amino acids: CASSGQGAGEKLFF. The CDR3 coding sequence is TGTGCCAGCAGTGGACAGGGGGCAGGTGAAAAACTGTTTTTT.

The V call is TRBV18, the J call TRBJ2-7, with TRBD2 matching 8 bases. V dropped 2 bases and J dropped 9; count of bases not matched to a gene: 12. The CDR3 totals 15 residues. Germline CDR1 and CDR2: KGHSH and LQKENI. The CDR3: CASSPSSGLPSGQYF. In DNA, the CDR3 is TGTGCCAGCTCACCATCTAGCGGGCTCCCTTCGGGGCAGTACTTC.

The chain joins TRBV5-4 to TRBJ2-1; 9 bases map to TRBD2. The CDR3 covers 16 residues. V gave up 4 bases and J gave up 5 bases; unmatched junction bases: 10. Per germline, CDR1 SGHNT and CDR2 YYREEE (reference sequence). The DNA of the CDR3 is TGTGCCAGCAGCGTCGGGCGGGAGGGCCTCCACAATGAGCAGTTCTTC. This translates into CASSVGREGLHNEQFF.

The chain joins TRBV4-3 to TRBJ2-3, with D tentatively TRBD2 (5 bases). Germline CDR1 LGHNA, CDR2 YSLEER. Trimming took 4 bases from V and 1 from J, leaving 9 bases between them. The CDR3 length is 14 residues. CDR3 residues: CASSRGLGTDTQYF. The CDR3 DNA sequence: TGCGCCAGCAGCCGAGGGTTGGGCACAGATACGCAGTATTTT.

The V gene is TRBV6-5, the J gene TRBJ2-7; D is perhaps TRBD1 (6 bases). CDR3 length: 12 amino acids. CDR1 and CDR2 from the germline V gene are MNHEY and SVGAGI. V shed 5 bases and J shed 5 bases, with 10 bases lying between them. The CDR3 sequence is CASSTGPNEQYF. In DNA, the CDR3 is TGTGCCAGCAGTACAGGGCCTAACGAGCAGTACTTC.

The gene calls are TRBV9 and TRBJ2-7; 14 nucleotides match TRBD2. The CDR3 is 18 amino acids. Trimming cost V 4 bases and J 6 bases; bases outside gene matches: 15. Germline lookup yields CDR1 SGDLS and CDR2 YYNGEE. DNA of the CDR3: TGTGCCAGCAGCAAGACTAGCGGGAGGGCCCGGTTGGTTTGCGAGCAGTACTTC. The encoded protein is CASSKTSGRARLVCEQYF.

V is TRBV5-6 and J is TRBJ2-3; D not certain. CDR1 SGHDT and CDR2 YYEEEE come from the germline V gene. The V end was cut by 0 bases, the J end by 4 bases, with 21 bases between. The CDR3 extends over 18 amino acids. The CDR3 bases are TGTGCCAGCAGCTTGGACCGAGGTGCCAACCGGGCCCCAGATACGCAGTATTTT. Residues: CASSLDRGANRAPDTQYF.